This TCR beta chain was obtained from a study of technical replicates of blood from a few donors. Sequencing used immunoSEQ multiplex PCR; TCRdb keeps in-frame clones, though not all of them. The data show some 96,000 clones, with around 95% seen just once and approximately 0.22% held by the top ten. Germline CDR1 and CDR2: SQVTM and ANQGSEA. The CDR3 covers 12 residues. Trimming took off 2 bases at V and 1 base at J, with 4 bases between the two ends. V is TRBV29-1 and J is TRBJ2-3; D is undetermined. The clonotype was recovered from a human donor in good health. The sequenced material came from T cells isolated from PBMCs. The CDR3 region is CSVETGTDTQYF. Here the CDR3 DNA reads TGCAGCGTTGAAACGGGCACAGATACGCAGTATTTT.